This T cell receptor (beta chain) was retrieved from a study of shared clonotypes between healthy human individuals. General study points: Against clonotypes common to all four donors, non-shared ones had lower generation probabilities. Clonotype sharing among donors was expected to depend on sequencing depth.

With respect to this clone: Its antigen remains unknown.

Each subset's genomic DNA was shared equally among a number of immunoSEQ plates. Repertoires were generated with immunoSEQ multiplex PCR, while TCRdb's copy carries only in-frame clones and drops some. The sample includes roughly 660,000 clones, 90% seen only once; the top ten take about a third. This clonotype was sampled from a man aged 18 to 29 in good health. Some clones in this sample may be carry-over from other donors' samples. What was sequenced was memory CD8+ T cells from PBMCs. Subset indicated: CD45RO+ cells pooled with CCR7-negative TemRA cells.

As DNA, the CDR3 is TGTGCCAGCAGCCGAGATTGGGGGTCTGGGGCCAACGTCCTGACTTTC. Encoded protein: CASSRDWGSGANVLTF. This rearrangement joins TRBV28 to TRBJ2-6; D may be TRBD1 or TRBD2 (5 bases each). Germline CDR1 reads MDHEN; CDR2 reads SYDVKM. This CDR3 has 16 residues. V was clipped by 6 bases and J by 1 base, with 13 bases between them.